A single sample gave rise to the 3 T cell receptor beta chains below, sequenced in a study of cytomegalovirus exposure and HLA in healthy donors. With 60 Vbeta and 13 Jbeta primers, the PCR was carried out. The method was immunoSEQ multiplex PCR; TCRdb's version includes in-frame clones alone and lacks a portion of them. Of around 120,000 clones in the sample, about 73% were seen once. The sample consisted of PBMCs. Receptor source: a woman aged 40-49 years in good health and CMV-seropositive.

The chain uses TRBV6-1 and TRBJ1-1; D is undetermined. Germline V CDR1 and CDR2: MNHNS, SASEGT. V was cut by 8 bases and J by 3 bases, with 13 bases left in between. The CDR3 consists of 13 residues. The CDR3 coding sequence is TGTGCCAGCGGGTATAAGGAGTACACTGAAGCTTTCTTT. Translated: CASGYKEYTEAFF.

The J gene is TRBJ1-5, the V gene TRBV7-2, with TRBD1 matching 9 bases. Germline CDR1 is SGHTA and CDR2 is FQGNSA. Germline trimming cut 3 bases from V and 7 bases from J; bases unmatched to any gene: 4. The length of the CDR3 is 14 residues. The CDR3 bases are TGTGCCAGCAGCTTTGGGACAGGGCTCCAGCCCCAGCATTTT. This codes for CASSFGTGLQPQHF.

The chain is built from TRBV10-3 and TRBJ1-2; 9 bases match TRBD1. The V gene end was trimmed by 10 bases and the J gene end by 5 bases; junction bases not matched to a gene: 8. The CDR3 contains 13 residues. Germline V gives CDR1 ENHRY, CDR2 SYGVKD. The CDR3 reads CATSRGTGYGYTF. The CDR3 nucleotides read TGTGCCACCTCCCGAGGGACAGGGTATGGCTACACCTTC.